The rows below give T cell receptor beta chains drawn from one sample of a study of siplizumab effects on memory and regulatory T cells. Using immunoSEQ multiplex PCR, the repertoire was profiled, and TCRdb retains in-frame clones only, with some absent. The data show 100,000 or so clones, with roughly 94% seen just once and 1.3% held by the top ten. Sequencing was performed on non-Treg CD4+ T cells sorted from blood. Source of these receptors: a human donor in good health. CDR3s include the opening cysteine and the closing phenylalanine or tryptophan. D genes are given only for firm matches. The size of a clone is reported for some rows only, either as once, few or many, or as a class for expanded clones.

abundance	j_gene	v_gene	d_gene	CDR3aa
few	TRBJ1-2	TRBV2	NA	CASSAGFGYTF
NA	TRBJ2-5	TRBV27	TRBD2	CASSPGLAGGATQYF
NA	TRBJ1-2	TRBV7-3	NA	CASSQQDGRGYTF
NA	TRBJ2-1	TRBV30	TRBD1	CAWTTDRGFVEQFF
NA	TRBJ2-7	TRBV18	TRBD1	CASSPGTAIYEQYF
once	TRBJ2-2	TRBV28	NA	CATGRGFANTGELFF
NA	TRBJ1-3	TRBV19	NA	CASSPRDFSGNTIYF
NA	TRBJ2-5	TRBV30	NA	CAWGGRETQYF
NA	TRBJ2-7	TRBV27	NA	CASRPSFSYEQYF
NA	TRBJ2-1	TRBV28	NA	CASSKQTSYNEQFF
NA	TRBJ2-3	TRBV5-4	NA	CASSLTRDTQYF
NA	TRBJ2-1	TRBV18	NA	CASSPDQYNEQFF
NA	TRBJ1-1	TRBV21-1	NA	CASITRLRAFF
NA	TRBJ2-5	TRBV13	NA	CASSRRSSITQYF
once	TRBJ2-7	TRBV6-5	NA	CASSRQHRSYEQYF
once	TRBJ2-7	TRBV28	NA	CASSPPDTVYEQYF
NA	TRBJ2-1	TRBV10-2	NA	CASSDRPPTSYNEQFF
NA	TRBJ2-1	TRBV21-1	NA	CASINEQFF
NA	TRBJ1-1	TRBV11-2	NA	CASTTGLGPMDVNTEAFF
NA	TRBJ2-2	TRBV19	NA	CASSIDLHTGELFF
once	TRBJ2-3	TRBV5-1	NA	CASSFRTDTQYF
NA	TRBJ2-5	TRBV28	TRBD1	CASSPRGQGLQQETQYF
NA	TRBJ2-5	TRBV28	NA	CASTLRETQYF
once	TRBJ2-1	TRBV5-1	NA	CASSLAVGYLQDEQFF
NA	TRBJ1-2	TRBV5-1	NA	CASSAQAYGYTF
NA	TRBJ2-3	TRBV5-4	NA	CASSLHGGTDTQYF
NA	TRBJ1-5	TRBV19	NA	CASSMGRGGSNQPQHF
NA	TRBJ2-1	TRBV19	TRBD1	CASSSGGTGTYEQFF
NA	TRBJ2-1	TRBV6-4	NA	CASSDSIEHNEQFF
NA	TRBJ2-1	TRBV9	NA	CASSPREKSYNEQFF